These 25 T cell receptor beta chains were all obtained from the same sample, sequenced in a study of T cell repertoires in cytomegalovirus infection. TCRdb analysed the reads with MiXCR anew, one entry per CDR3 protein. The data show hundreds of thousands of distinct CDR3 sequences, roughly 31% seen once. The sequenced sample was PBMCs. The receptor set was obtained from a human donor in good health (CMV status not recorded). Some clones in this sample may be carry-over from other donors' samples.

The J gene is TRBJ2-1, the V gene TRBV19; TRBD1 matches 10 bases. The germline V gene has CDR1 LNHDA and CDR2 SQIVND (reference sequence). The CDR3 contains 17 residues. V trimming: 1 base; J trimming: 7 bases; junction bases outside the gene matches: 10. The CDR3 here is CASSIVGRDRGSNEQFF. The CDR3 DNA reads TGTGCCAGTAGTATAGTGGGCCGGGACAGGGGCTCTAATGAGCAGTTCTTC.

This clonotype has a handful of counts. This chain connects TRBV25-1 to TRBJ2-2; 7 bases fit TRBD1. V dropped 3 bases and J dropped 1; count of bases not matched to a gene: 5. Germline V gene lookup returns CDR1 MGHDK and CDR2 SYGVNS. The CDR3 totals 16 residues. DNA of the CDR3: TGTGCCAGCAGTGATATAGGGACAGAGAACACCGGGGAGCTGTTTTTT. Its protein product is CASSDIGTENTGELFF.

Turning to this clonotype: A read error may produce the germline difference seen at one junction end. CDR3 protein: CSAETGRRMNTEAFF. The CDR3 DNA follows: TGCAGCGCTGAAACAGGGAGACGGATGAACACTGAAGCTTTCTTT. V gene TRBV29-1 combines with J gene TRBJ1-1, with TRBD1 as a possible D gene (6 bases). Germline V gene sequence: CDR1 SQVTM, CDR2 ANQGSEA. The CDR3 spans 15 residues.

The rearrangement links TRBV20-1 to TRBJ2-1; 8 bases match TRBD1. CDR1 and CDR2 (germline): DFQATT, SNEGSKA (reference sequence). The CDR3 consists of 14 residues. With 3 bases clipped from V and 4 bases from J, the junction kept 5 bases outside the gene matches. The CDR3 reads CSARIDRGYNEQFF. CDR3 coding DNA: TGCAGTGCTAGGATAGACAGGGGATACAATGAGCAGTTCTTC.

This rearrangement joins TRBV6-6 to TRBJ1-1; 9 bases are a match to TRBD1. V lost 6 bases, J lost 8 bases, and 16 bases stayed unmatched. Looked up from germline, CDR1 is MNHNY and CDR2 is SVGAGI (reference sequence). CDR3 length equals 16 residues. The CDR3 DNA reads TGTGCCAGCAGCAAACCAACGGGACAGGGAAGGATCGAAGCTTTCTTT. This gives the protein CASSKPTGQGRIEAFF.

The chain carries TRBV6-1 and TRBJ2-1; D remains unclear. Germline CDR1 and CDR2: MNHNS and SASEGT. V lost 6 bases to trimming and J lost 7 bases, with 34 bases between them. This CDR3 has 20 amino acids. CDR3 coding DNA: TGTGCCAGCAGCCAAGACCTAGACGACGGGTCAAGATATTGTGGGAATGAGCAGTTCTTC. Protein: CASSQDLDDGSRYCGNEQFF.

On this clonotype: One junction end disagrees with the germline gene, perhaps due to a read error. The chain is built from TRBV5-3 and TRBJ1-1; TRBD1 matches 8 bases. TRBV5-3 is an ORF; its function is uncertain. This CDR3 spans 14 amino acids. The CDR3 spells CASSLPQGQGEAFF. CDR3 nucleotide sequence: TGTGCCAGCAGCTTGCCTCAAGGACAGGGAGAAGCTTTCTTT.

This clonotype was counted at least ten times. The CDR3 loop reads CASSLASGTQETQYF. The CDR3, as DNA: TGTGCCAGCAGCTTAGCTAGCGGGACCCAAGAGACCCAGTACTTC. This rearrangement joins TRBV11-2 to TRBJ2-5; 9 nucleotides line up with TRBD2. The J segment lost 1 base and the V segment lost 1 base, leaving 1 base of the junction unmatched. CDR3 size: 15 residues. Germline V gives CDR1 SGHAT, CDR2 FQNNGV.

This clonotype was detected a few times. The rearrangement links TRBV6-2 or TRBV6-3 to TRBJ1-5; D gene uncertain. Germline lookup yields CDR1 MNHEY and CDR2 SVGEGT. Trimming removed 0 bases from V and 1 base from J, with 7 bases in between. This CDR3 is built from 15 residues. The CDR3 DNA reads as TGTGCCAGCAGTTACTCTTTCGACAGCAATCAGCCCCAGCATTTT. Protein product: CASSYSFDSNQPQHF.

This clonotype was seen repeatedly, ten times or more. CDR3 DNA sequence: TGTGCCAGCAGTTCAGTTTCTGGGGCCAACGTCCTGACTTTC. It yields the protein CASSSVSGANVLTF. V gene TRBV6-2 or TRBV6-3 combines with J gene TRBJ2-6; D not certain. Trimming cost V 4 bases and J 1 base, with 5 bases left between them. The CDR3 is 14 residues long. CDR1 and CDR2 from the germline V gene are MNHEY and SVGEGT.

This clonotype was counted between two and nine times. The gene calls are TRBV11-3 and TRBJ2-2; perhaps D is TRBD1 or TRBD2 (5 bases each). The CDR3 consists of 12 residues. Trimming took off 5 bases at V and 8 bases at J, with 9 bases between the two ends. From germline, CDR1 is SGHNT and CDR2 YENEEA. The DNA for the CDR3 is TGTGCCAGCAGCCGTGGGGGTGGGGAGCTGTTTTTT. It codes for CASSRGGGELFF.

This clonotype showed up just a few times. This chain uses TRBV19 with TRBJ2-7; no firm D call. The CDR3 totals 18 residues. CDR1 and CDR2 (germline): LNHDA, SQIVND (reference sequence). V dropped 1 base and J dropped 3 bases, with 22 bases sitting between them. CDR3: CASSIVWPQTSTGYEQYF. CDR3 in DNA: TGTGCCAGTAGTATAGTATGGCCGCAGACATCAACCGGCTACGAGCAGTACTTC.

J is TRBJ1-4 and V is TRBV7-2, with D possibly TRBD1 on 6 matching bases. Trimming took off 2 bases at V and 2 bases at J, with 12 bases between the two ends. The CDR3 covers 16 residues. The germline CDR1 and CDR2 sequences are SGHTA and FQGNSA. CDR3 bases: TGTGCCAGCAGCTTAATGGGGGCGCTTACTAATGAAAAACTGTTTTTT. Translating gives CASSLMGALTNEKLFF.

This clonotype was observed at least ten times. V and J are TRBV11-2 and TRBJ2-1, with 9 bases fitting TRBD2. V shed 0 bases and J 0 bases; nucleotides not matched to a gene: 21. Germline-derived CDR1 and CDR2 are SGHAT and FQNNGV. The CDR3 covers 23 residues. For the CDR3, the DNA is TGTGCCAGCAGCTTAGATGGTTGGGGGGTAGCGGGAGTCTCCCGGGGCTCCTACAATGAGCAGTTCTTC. Protein product: CASSLDGWGVAGVSRGSYNEQFF. Full variable domain (outside the CDR3, taken from reference TRBV11-2 and TRBJ2-1): EAGVAQSPRYKIIEKRQSVAFWCNPISGHATLYWYQQILGQGPKLLIQFQNNGVVDDSQLPKDRFSAERLKGVDSTLKIQPAKLEDSAVYLCASSLDGWGVAGVSRGSYNEQFFGPGTRLTVL.

This clonotype was recorded only once. The junction departs from germline at one end; a sequencing error may be responsible. J is TRBJ1-6 and V is TRBV4-2; D not resolved. CDR1 LGHNA and CDR2 YNFKEQ come from the germline V gene. This CDR3 has 15 residues. CDR3 amino acids: CASSQVAQDNSPLHF. The DNA of the CDR3 is TGTGCCAGCAGCCAAGTTGCGCAGGATAACTCACCCCTCCACTTT.

The chain uses TRBV11-2 and TRBJ2-2; D perhaps matches TRBD2 (5 bases). The CDR3 spans 16 residues. The germline gives CDR1 SGHAT, CDR2 FQNNGV. Trimming pared 1 base from V and 8 bases from J, leaving 17 bases between. CDR3 sequence reads: CASSLGFTSLVGELFF. CDR3 sequence (DNA): TGTGCCAGCAGCTTAGGGTTTACTAGTCTTGTGGGGGAGCTGTTTTTT.

The chain links TRBV28 to TRBJ2-4; 7 bases fit TRBD1. The ends lost 2 bases at V and 11 bases at J; junction bases unmatched: 6. Germline loops: CDR1 MDHEN, CDR2 SYDVKM. This CDR3 contains 13 residues. CDR3 sequence reads: CASSLPGQNVQYF. Here the CDR3 DNA reads TGTGCCAGCAGTTTACCGGGACAGAACGTTCAGTACTTC.

The J gene is TRBJ2-4, the V gene TRBV14, with 10 positions matching TRBD1. The germline gives CDR1 SGHDN, CDR2 FVKESK. The V segment lost 5 bases and the J segment 0 bases; nucleotides outside the gene matches: 4. The CDR3 sequence is 16 residues long. CDR3 nucleotide sequence: TGTGCCAGCAGCTACGGACAGGGGGTAGCCAAAAACATTCAGTACTTC. Its translation: CASSYGQGVAKNIQYF.

V usage is TRBV7-2 and J usage is TRBJ1-5; D is unclear. V was clipped by 1 base and J by 10 bases, with 11 bases between them. CDR3 length: 13 amino acids. Looked up from germline, CDR1 is SGHTA and CDR2 is FQGNSA. CDR3 in amino acids: CASSLERLRPQHF. In DNA form, the CDR3 reads TGTGCCAGCAGCTTAGAAAGGCTTCGTCCCCAGCATTTT.

This chain uses TRBV27 with TRBJ2-7, with D perhaps TRBD1 or TRBD2 (5 bases each). The CDR3 extends over 15 amino acids. Germline V CDR1 and CDR2: MNHEY, SMNVEV (reference sequence). V was trimmed by 4 bases and J by 2 bases, leaving 15 bases between them. The CDR3 reads CASSSSGTQAYEQYF. The CDR3 DNA reads as TGTGCCAGCAGTTCGTCCGGGACCCAAGCCTACGAGCAGTACTTC.

CDR3 protein: CASSLGLALGEQYF. Written as DNA, the CDR3 is TGCGCCAGCAGCTTGGGACTGGCACTCGGGGAGCAGTATTTT. The rearrangement uses TRBV5-1 and TRBJ2-3; D is perhaps TRBD2 (5 bases). The length of the CDR3 is 14 residues. V gave up 0 bases and J gave up 11 bases, with 16 bases separating them. Germline V gene lookup returns CDR1 SGHRS and CDR2 YFSETQ.

Comments on this clonotype: Since a much larger clone is just one base distant, this may be a read error. The chain combines TRBV7-2 with TRBJ2-2, with D perhaps being TRBD1 or TRBD2 (5 bases each). The CDR3 is 14 amino acids. Germline CDR1 is SGHTA and CDR2 is FQGNSA. CDR3: CASSLVGTYGELIF. CDR3 bases: TGTGCCAGCAGCTTAGTGGGGACGTACGGGGAGCTGATTTTT.

The sample holds one count of this clonotype. The chain carries TRBV28 and TRBJ2-5, with TRBD2 identical over 7 bases. Trimming took 6 bases from V and 5 from J; bases not matched to a gene: 9. The germline CDR1 and CDR2 sequences are MDHEN and SYDVKM. The CDR3 runs 14 residues. The CDR3 DNA sequence: TGTGCCAGCAGGACGCACAGCGGGGTCGAGACCCAGTACTTC. It yields the protein CASRTHSGVETQYF.

This clonotype was observed a handful of times. The CDR3 region is CASRPTGTIPYEQYF. CDR3 bases: TGTGCCAGCAGGCCAACCGGGACGATTCCCTACGAGCAGTACTTC. The chain recombines TRBV27 with TRBJ2-7; tentatively, D is TRBD1 or TRBD2 (5 bases each). This CDR3 spans 15 amino acids. The germline V and J ends were trimmed by 6 bases and 2 bases, with 17 bases remaining between them. The V gene's germline CDR1 is MNHEY and CDR2 SMNVEV (reference sequence).

The chain links TRBV12-3 or TRBV12-4 to TRBJ1-5, with 10 positions matching TRBD1. After removal of 3 bases from V and 0 bases from J, the junction contained 5 bases not matched to a gene. The CDR3 contains 17 residues. The CDR3 loop reads CASSFGGQGLSNQPQHF. The CDR3 DNA is TGTGCCAGCAGTTTTGGGGGACAGGGGCTTAGCAATCAGCCCCAGCATTTT.